One and the same sample provided the 20 T cell receptor beta chains below, sequenced in a study of blood T cell repertoires in COVID-19. Profiling relied on immunoSEQ multiplex PCR, and the TCRdb table lists in-frame clones only, not all of them. The sample lists about 120,000 clones; 85% were seen once. Sequencing was carried out using peripheral blood. The source is a human donor in a cohort sampled during active COVID-19.

V usage is TRBV6-6 and J usage is TRBJ2-7; the D is unclear. The ends were cut back, 4 bases at V and 5 bases at J, with 9 bases in the middle. This CDR3 has 12 residues. Germline CDR1 is MNHNY and CDR2 is SVGAGI (reference sequence). Here the CDR3 reads CASSSLAHEQYF. CDR3 sequence (DNA): TGTGCCAGCAGTTCCTTAGCCCACGAGCAGTACTTC.

The chain has TRBV3-1 (or the pseudogene TRBV3-2) and TRBJ1-3, with D possibly matching TRBD1 (6 bases). The CDR3 has 14 amino acids. CDR1 and CDR2 from the germline V gene are LGHDT and YNNKEL (reference sequence). V gave up 4 bases and J gave up 4 bases, with 11 bases separating them. CDR3 in amino acids: CASSRSGGGNTIYF. The DNA of the CDR3 is TGTGCCAGCAGCCGCTCTGGGGGCGGAAACACCATATATTTT.

The chain recombines TRBV15 with TRBJ1-2, with 9 bases lining up with TRBD1. J was trimmed by 2 bases and V by 3 bases; bases with no gene match: 7. This CDR3 contains 16 residues. Looked up from germline, CDR1 is LNHNV and CDR2 is YYDKDF (reference sequence). The CDR3 bases are TGTGCCACCAGCAGCAACCGGGACAGGGAGAACTATGGCTACACCTTC. Amino acid sequence: CATSSNRDRENYGYTF.

The V gene is TRBV4-3, the J gene TRBJ1-2, with D perhaps TRBD1 (5 bases). The germline gives CDR1 LGHNA, CDR2 YSLEER. V was pared by 0 bases and J by 4 bases, with 15 bases between. The CDR3 length is 16 residues. The CDR3 bases are TGCGCCAGCAGCCAAGATATGGCGGGACCGAGCTATGGCTACACCTTC. Its protein is CASSQDMAGPSYGYTF.

Of note for this clone: The junction shows a germline mismatch at one end, possibly a read error. The rearrangement links TRBV4-3 to TRBJ1-4; D is perhaps TRBD1 (5 bases). CDR1 LGHNA and CDR2 YSLEER come from the germline V gene. The CDR3 spans 15 residues. CDR3 sequence reads: CVSSQDTGHNEKLFF. The CDR3 region has the DNA TGCGTCAGCAGCCAAGATACAGGCCACAATGAAAAACTGTTTTTT.

The V call is TRBV27, the J call TRBJ1-6, with D possibly matching TRBD1 (6 bases). The CDR3 is made up of 15 amino acids. The V end lost 6 bases, the J end lost 10 bases, and 19 bases lay between the germline ends. In germline, CDR1 is MNHEY, CDR2 SMNVEV (reference sequence). In DNA form, the CDR3 reads TGTGCCAGCAGCCTAGAAGGCAGGGGAAAGTCACCCCTCCACTTT. This translates into CASSLEGRGKSPLHF.

This chain joins TRBV10-3 and TRBJ2-3, with TRBD2 matching over 13 bases. The CDR3 consists of 15 residues. Germline CDR1 and CDR2: ENHRY and SYGVKD. V shed 5 bases and J 4 bases; nucleotides not matched to a gene: 3. CDR3 DNA sequence: TGTGCCATCAGTCGACTAGCGGGGGGTGCAGATACGCAGTATTTT. This sequence encodes CAISRLAGGADTQYF.

The V call is TRBV29-1, the J call TRBJ2-7; 10 nucleotides align to TRBD1. Germline values: CDR1 SQVTM, CDR2 ANQGSEA. V lost 7 bases, J lost 7 bases, and 10 bases stayed unmatched. The CDR3 is 13 amino acids. The CDR3 protein is CSATLTGGGEQYF. In nucleotides, the CDR3 is TGCAGCGCGACATTGACAGGGGGCGGGGAGCAGTACTTC.

The chain has TRBV6-1 and TRBJ2-3, with D possibly TRBD2 on 6 matching bases. CDR1 and CDR2 from the germline V gene are MNHNS and SASEGT. V was cut by 0 bases and J by 6 bases, with 16 bases left in between. This CDR3 is 16 amino acids long. CDR3 amino acids: CASSEAPWGVEDTQYF. In DNA, the CDR3 is TGTGCCAGCAGTGAAGCTCCGTGGGGGGTGGAGGATACGCAGTATTTT.

This chain joins TRBV7-2 and TRBJ2-7; possibly TRBD1 for D (5 bases). The CDR3 contains 14 residues. CDR1 SGHTA and CDR2 FQGNSA come from the germline V gene. Trimming cost V 1 base and J 2 bases, with 9 bases left between them. CDR3 residues: CASSLGVGAYEQYF. CDR3 nucleotides: TGTGCCAGCAGCTTAGGTGTAGGGGCCTACGAGCAGTACTTC.

This chain connects TRBV21-1 to TRBJ2-1; TRBD2, as called in the table, went unchecked against the DNA. TRBV21-1 is annotated as a pseudogene. This CDR3 has 15 amino acids. This CDR3 is CASSKGLAGGVHSFF. The DNA for the CDR3 is TGTGCCAGCAGCAAAGGACTAGCGGGGGGGGTCCATAGCTTCTTC.

The chain has TRBV7-3 and TRBJ2-3, with 10 positions matching TRBD2. J was trimmed by 4 bases and V by 3 bases; bases with no gene match: 7. The germline CDR1 and CDR2 sequences are SGHTA and FQGTGA. This CDR3 region has 16 residues. CDR3 nucleotide sequence: TGTGCCAGCAGCTTTCAGGCTAGCGGGGGTTCAGATACGCAGTATTTT. Translation: CASSFQASGGSDTQYF.

This rearrangement joins TRBV6-2 or TRBV6-3 to TRBJ2-7, with 7 bases aligning to TRBD2. Trimming cost V 4 bases and J 6 bases; bases outside gene matches: 3. Per germline, CDR1 MNHEY and CDR2 SVGEGT. The CDR3 totals 12 residues. The CDR3 region has the DNA TGTGCCAGCAGTTTGGGCGGGGGCGAGCAGTACTTC. As protein: CASSLGGGEQYF.

The chain employs TRBV3-1 (or the pseudogene TRBV3-2) and TRBJ1-2, with D tentatively TRBD1 (5 bases). Trimming took 5 bases from V and 3 from J, leaving 13 bases between them. The CDR3 totals 14 residues. CDR1 and CDR2 (germline): LGHDT, YNNKEL (reference sequence). CDR3 protein: CASSFREIHYGYTF. The CDR3 DNA is TGTGCCAGCAGCTTCAGGGAAATCCACTATGGCTACACCTTC.

The chain couples TRBV2 to TRBJ1-2; D gene ambiguous. Germline CDR1 reads SNHLY; CDR2 reads FYNNEI. V was pared by 6 bases and J by 6 bases, with 14 bases between. The CDR3 contains 13 residues. In nucleotides, the CDR3 is TGTGCCAGCAGCGCCAATTCAGGAAATGGCTACACCTTC. Protein sequence: CASSANSGNGYTF.

The gene calls are TRBV2 and TRBJ2-5; TRBD2 agrees at 13 bases. The length of the CDR3 is 17 residues. V shed 2 bases, J shed 4 bases, and the junction held 7 bases outside the gene matches. Germline V lookup: CDR1 SNHLY, CDR2 FYNNEI. CDR3 nucleotide sequence: TGTGCCAGCAGTGAACCCCGACTAGCGGGGGGTACAGAGACCCAGTACTTC. Translation: CASSEPRLAGGTETQYF.

The genes are TRBV7-9 and TRBJ2-5; possible D gene TRBD2, 6 bases. Trimming removed 8 bases at V and 3 bases at J, with 16 bases between. In germline, CDR1 is SEHNR, CDR2 FQNEAQ (reference sequence). The CDR3 contains 14 residues. The CDR3 sequence is CASSEWRDEETQYF. As DNA, the CDR3 is TGTGCCAGCTCCGAATGGCGGGACGAAGAGACCCAGTACTTC. The whole variable domain, filled in from reference TRBV7-9 and TRBJ2-5, reads DTGVSQNPRHKITKRGQNVTFRCDPISEHNRLYWYRQTLGQGPEFLTYFQNEAQLEKSRLLSDRFSAERPKGSFSTLEIQRTEQGDSAMYLCASSEWRDEETQYFGPGTRLLVL.

The chain has TRBV15 and TRBJ1-2; 10 positions match TRBD1. This CDR3 contains 14 residues. The junction had 4 bases not matched to a gene; V was cut back by 1 base and J by 8 bases. Germline assignment: CDR1 LNHNV and CDR2 YYDKDF (reference sequence). CDR3 sequence reads: CATSRAGQGPGYTF. The CDR3, as DNA: TGTGCCACCAGCAGAGCGGGACAGGGGCCGGGCTACACCTTC.

This chain joins TRBV7-2 and TRBJ1-6; D unresolved. The V end lost 2 bases, the J end lost 8 bases, and 7 bases lay between the germline ends. CDR3 length: 13 residues. The V gene's germline CDR1 is SGHTA and CDR2 FQGNSA. For the CDR3, the DNA is TGTGCCAGCAGCTTACGGAGAGATTCACCCCTCCACTTT. This codes for CASSLRRDSPLHF.

This clone was detected a few times. The chain combines TRBV7-9 with TRBJ1-3; D is unresolved. Germline V gene lookup returns CDR1 SEHNR and CDR2 FQNEAQ (reference sequence). The length of the CDR3 is 16 residues. V was shortened by 1 base and J by 0 bases, with 10 bases between the two germline ends. In DNA, the CDR3 is TGTGCCAGCAGCTTAGATAGCCCGGGCTCTGGAAACACCATATATTTT. Protein sequence: CASSLDSPGSGNTIYF.